This T cell receptor (beta chain) is drawn from a study of T cell changes during pregnancy in multiple sclerosis. Trimming stripped 3 bases from V and 7 bases from J, with 10 bases between. The CDR3 has 13 residues. Germline-derived CDR1 and CDR2 are SGHDT and YYEEEE. Assay: immunoSEQ multiplex PCR; the TCRdb copy retains only in-frame clones and omits some. The data hold around 37,000 clones, with roughly 89% observed a single time. The sample was CD8+ T cells from peripheral blood mononuclear cells, taken in the second trimester of pregnancy. This chain joins TRBV5-6 and TRBJ2-2; a weak D match, TRBD2 (5 bases). This TCR came from a female donor with multiple sclerosis, enrolled in a pregnancy study. The CDR3 coding sequence is TGTGCCAGCAGCTGGTCGAGCGGCGGGGAGCTGTTTTTT. Its protein is CASSWSSGGELFF.